This T cell receptor beta chain was retrieved from a study of blood T cell repertoires in COVID-19. Measured with immunoSEQ multiplex PCR; TCRdb has only the in-frame clones, and not every one. This table has around 300,000 clones, around 91% appearing once. The age range of participants was 18 to 89 years, with residence in approximately 25 US areas. Cohorts were assigned according to the clinical history that participants reported. Symptom resolution, clearance, or two negative PCRs marked donors in Cohort 3 as recovered. V was clipped by 1 base and J by 2 bases, with 12 bases between them. The CDR3 has 15 residues. Per the germline V gene, CDR1 is SGHDT and CDR2 is YYEEEE.

The gene calls are TRBV5-6 and TRBJ1-2; D is undetermined. The source material was PBMCs or T cells enriched from blood (not recorded which). This sequence originates from a woman between 18 and 29 years old who had recovered from COVID-19. The CDR3: CASSLRGPSNYGYTF. The CDR3 DNA reads as TGTGCCAGCAGCTTGAGAGGGCCAAGCAACTATGGCTACACCTTC.